Below, 27 T cell receptor beta chains from the same sample are listed, as sequenced in a study of shared clonotypes between healthy human individuals. The assay was immunoSEQ multiplex PCR, and TCRdb's table has in-frame clones only and misses some. The profile shows roughly 1,500,000 clones, about 98.5% of them singletons. Sample: naive CD4+ T cells sorted from blood. This sample's subset: CD45RA+ positively selected. These receptors all stem from a young man in good health.

This clone was counted once. This chain uses TRBV28 with TRBJ1-1; D call uncertain. Germline lookup yields CDR1 MDHEN and CDR2 SYDVKM. The CDR3 extends over 15 amino acids. Trimming removed 5 bases from V and 0 bases from J, with 13 bases in between. The CDR3 DNA follows: TGTGCCAGCAGTCTCACGGGCCTTATGAACACTGAAGCTTTCTTT. It is translated as CASSLTGLMNTEAFF. The variable domain in full, completed from reference TRBV28 and TRBJ1-1, reads DVKVTQSSRYLVKRTGEKVFLECVQDMDHENMFWYRQDPGLGLRLIYFSYDVKMKEKGDIPEGYSVSREKKERFSLILESASTNQTSMYLCASSLTGLMNTEAFFGQGTRLTVV.

The chain has TRBV9 and TRBJ2-2; TRBD2 aligns across 9 bases. The germline gives CDR1 SGDLS, CDR2 YYNGEE. Trimming cost V 4 bases and J 2 bases; bases outside gene matches: 9. The CDR3 has 17 amino acids. The CDR3 nucleotides are TGTGCCAGCAGCACCAGGGCACTAGCGGGTAACACCGGGGAGCTGTTTTTT. As protein: CASSTRALAGNTGELFF.

The V call is TRBV4-1, the J call TRBJ2-1, with 13 bases fitting TRBD2. The V and J ends lost 4 bases and 2 bases, in that order; junction bases with no gene match: 5. Germline-derived CDR1 and CDR2 are MGHRA and YSYEKL. The CDR3 extends over 17 amino acids. CDR3 DNA sequence: TGCGCCAGCAGCCCGACTAGCGGGAGGCGGACCTACAATGAGCAGTTCTTC. Protein sequence: CASSPTSGRRTYNEQFF.

The V call is TRBV13, the J call TRBJ2-3; 8 positions agree with TRBD2. CDR1 PRHDT and CDR2 FYEKMQ come from the germline V gene (reference sequence). The CDR3 spans 16 residues. The junction had 8 bases not matched to a gene; V was cut back by 4 bases and J by 2 bases. CDR3 amino acids: CASSSSSGSLTDTQYF. In nucleotides, the CDR3 is TGTGCCAGCAGCTCCTCTAGCGGGTCCCTCACAGATACGCAGTATTTT.

Only one count was recorded for this clone. The chain joins TRBV7-2 to TRBJ2-1, with a tentative D call TRBD1 (5 bases). This CDR3 region has 17 residues. Looked up from germline, CDR1 is SGHTA and CDR2 is FQGNSA. V lost 5 bases and J 0 bases, leaving 17 bases between the germline ends. CDR3 sequence reads: CASSTLSTGSSYNEQFF. The CDR3 DNA follows: TGTGCCAGCAGCACGCTATCCACAGGCAGCTCCTACAATGAGCAGTTCTTC.

This clone has just one count. This chain connects TRBV2 to TRBJ1-5, with D perhaps TRBD1 (5 bases). The CDR3 length is 16 residues. Trimming took off 7 bases at V and 0 bases at J, with 16 bases between the two ends. Germline CDR1 and CDR2: SNHLY and FYNNEI. As DNA, the CDR3 is TGTGCCAGCACCAAGGAGGCAGGGAATAGCAATCAGCCCCAGCATTTT. Translating gives CASTKEAGNSNQPQHF.

This chain uses TRBV6-4 with TRBJ2-3; 9 bases match TRBD1. The V gene end was trimmed by 5 bases and the J gene end by 1 base; junction bases not matched to a gene: 7. Germline V gives CDR1 MRHNA, CDR2 SNTAGT. The CDR3 is 16 amino acids. The CDR3 is CASSRTGGHGTDTQYF. In nucleotides, the CDR3 is TGTGCCAGCAGTCGTACAGGGGGCCATGGCACAGATACGCAGTATTTT.

This chain links TRBV12-5 with TRBJ2-1; TRBD2 is a possible D gene (6 bases). V gave up 6 bases and J gave up 8 bases, with 23 bases separating them. This CDR3 has 16 amino acids. CDR1 is LGHNT, CDR2 FRNRAP, per germline. The CDR3 DNA reads as TGTGCTAGTGGCTCCGGTCCCGGGAGAGTAGAGGATGAGCAGTTCTTC. Amino acids: CASGSGPGRVEDEQFF. The full variable domain, its missing parts supplied by reference TRBV12-5 and TRBJ2-1, is DARVTQTPRHKVTEMGQEVTMRCQPILGHNTVFWYRQTMMQGLELLAYFRNRAPLDDSGMPKDRFSAEMPDATLATLKIQPSEPRDSAVYFCASGSGPGRVEDEQFFGPGTRLTVL.

The gene calls are TRBV5-1 and TRBJ2-7; TRBD2 matches at 9 bases. CDR3 length: 18 amino acids. Germline-derived CDR1 and CDR2 are SGHRS and YFSETQ. Trimming took 4 bases from V and 4 from J; bases not matched to a gene: 18. CDR3 sequence reads: CASSPAVGFLAGVYEQYF. CDR3 nucleotide sequence: TGCGCCAGCAGCCCTGCGGTAGGATTTTTAGCGGGAGTTTACGAGCAGTACTTC. The whole variable domain, filled in from reference TRBV5-1 and TRBJ2-7, reads KAGVTQTPRYLIKTRGQQVTLSCSPISGHRSVSWYQQTPGQGLQFLFEYFSETQRNKGNFPGRFSGRQFSNSRSEMNVSTLELGDSALYLCASSPAVGFLAGVYEQYFGPGTRLTVT.

This chain connects TRBV18 to TRBJ2-5, with TRBD2 as a possible D gene (5 bases). With 2 bases removed from V and 1 base from J, the gap between germline ends came to 8 bases. The CDR3 has 14 amino acids. CDR1 and CDR2 (germline): KGHSH, LQKENI. CDR3 in DNA: TGTGCCAGCTCACCATGGGAGTCCCAAGAGACCCAGTACTTC. This encodes CASSPWESQETQYF.

CDR3 coding DNA: TGTGCCAGCGCCCCCCCCCAGGTCGAGCAGTACTTC. Amino acid sequence: CASAPPQVEQYF. This chain connects TRBV11-2 to TRBJ2-7; D is uncertain. Trimming shortened V by 8 bases and J by 6 bases, and 14 bases separated the two germline ends. Germline V gene lookup returns CDR1 SGHAT and CDR2 FQNNGV. The CDR3 runs to 12 residues.

The chain is built from TRBV14 and TRBJ1-3, with D tentatively TRBD1 (6 bases). The V end lost 4 bases, the J end lost 5 bases, and 12 bases lay between the germline ends. The length of the CDR3 is 14 residues. The germline V gene has CDR1 SGHDN and CDR2 FVKESK. The CDR3 region is CASSPRDIRNTIYF. As DNA, the CDR3 is TGTGCCAGCAGCCCTCGGGACATCAGAAACACCATATATTTT.

The rearrangement links TRBV6-5 to TRBJ1-5, with no clear D. Trimming pared 5 bases from V and 5 bases from J, leaving 13 bases between. The CDR3 is 14 residues long. Germline V gene lookup returns CDR1 MNHEY and CDR2 SVGAGI. Written as DNA, the CDR3 is TGTGCCAGCAGTAGACCGGGCCGGGATCAGCCCCAGCATTTT. This codes for CASSRPGRDQPQHF.

This rearrangement joins TRBV10-3 to TRBJ2-3, with D tentatively TRBD2 (6 bases). Germline assignment: CDR1 ENHRY and CDR2 SYGVKD. There are 16 residues in the CDR3. Trimming stripped 3 bases from V and 2 bases from J, with 15 bases between. CDR3 region: CAISDYGAGLTDTQYF. For the CDR3, the DNA is TGTGCCATCAGTGATTATGGGGCGGGACTCACAGATACGCAGTATTTT.

With respect to this clone: This same CDR3 is encoded by further DNA sequences in the sample. This chain links TRBV19 with TRBJ1-5; D gene unclear. The CDR3 spans 12 residues. Per germline, CDR1 LNHDA and CDR2 SQIVND (reference sequence). The V and J ends lost 3 bases and 7 bases respectively, with 7 bases between them. The CDR3 region has the DNA TGTGCCAGTAGTATTCGAGGCCAGCCCCAGCATTTT. This codes for CASSIRGQPQHF.

In DNA, the CDR3 is TGTGCCAGCAGCTTAGTTGGCGGAGATACGCAGTATTTT. Its protein product is CASSLVGGDTQYF. The chain combines TRBV7-6 with TRBJ2-3, with D unresolved. V was trimmed by 1 base and J by 5 bases, leaving 7 bases between them. Germline V gene sequence: CDR1 SGHVS, CDR2 FNYEAQ. The CDR3 is made up of 13 amino acids.

CDR3 residues: CASSLRLDDEQYF. For the CDR3, the DNA is TGTGCCAGCAGCTTAAGACTAGACGACGAGCAGTACTTC. The J gene is TRBJ2-7, the V gene TRBV7-3; D may be TRBD2 (6 bases). The CDR3 runs to 13 residues. Trimming removed 1 base from V and 5 bases from J, with 9 bases in between. Germline lookup yields CDR1 SGHTA and CDR2 FQGTGA.

The genes are TRBV5-1 and TRBJ1-1; a possible D gene is TRBD1 (6 bases). There are 15 residues in the CDR3. The V and J ends lost 0 bases and 1 base respectively, with 10 bases between them. Germline V gene lookup returns CDR1 SGHRS and CDR2 YFSETQ. The chain's CDR3 is CASSLEGHPNTEAFF. As DNA, the CDR3 is TGCGCCAGCAGCTTGGAGGGACACCCGAACACTGAAGCTTTCTTT.

The chain joins TRBV2 to TRBJ2-7, with 7 nucleotides matching TRBD1. V shed 4 bases and J 7 bases; nucleotides not matched to a gene: 7. The CDR3 loop spans 13 amino acids. Per the germline V gene, CDR1 is SNHLY and CDR2 is FYNNEI. CDR3 in DNA: TGTGCCAGCAGTGTCAATAGGGGGCGGGAGCAGTACTTC. This encodes CASSVNRGREQYF.

This clone occurred once. The chain combines TRBV5-4 with TRBJ2-7; D is perhaps TRBD1 or TRBD2 (7 bases each). Germline CDR1 reads SGHNT; CDR2 reads YYREEE (reference sequence). The CDR3 is made up of 14 amino acids. V lost 5 bases and J 3 bases, leaving 15 bases between the germline ends. This CDR3 is CASRSGTEIYEQYF. In DNA, the CDR3 is TGTGCCAGCAGGAGCGGGACAGAGATCTACGAGCAGTACTTC.

The V and J genes are TRBV7-2 and TRBJ1-1; no definite D call. This CDR3 has 13 residues. V was trimmed by 2 bases and J by 1 base, leaving 5 bases between them. Germline values: CDR1 SGHTA, CDR2 FQGNSA. Here the CDR3 DNA reads TGTGCCAGCAGCTTACTGTGGAACACTGAAGCTTTCTTT. This sequence encodes CASSLLWNTEAFF.

The rearrangement links TRBV5-5 to TRBJ2-1; 9 bases are a match to TRBD2. In germline, CDR1 is SGHKS, CDR2 YYEKEE (reference sequence). This CDR3 is built from 15 residues. V lost 4 bases to trimming and J lost 6 bases; unmatched junction nucleotides: 8. The DNA of the CDR3 is TGTGCCAGCAGCCGGGGACTAGCCCTGAGCAATGAGCAGTTCTTC. This sequence encodes CASSRGLALSNEQFF. The full variable domain, rest sourced from reference TRBV5-5 and TRBJ2-1, is DAGVTQSPTHLIKTRGQQVTLRCSPISGHKSVSWYQQVLGQGPQFIFQYYEKEERGRGNFPDRFSARQFPNYSSELNVNALLLGDSALYLCASSRGLALSNEQFFGPGTRLTVL.

V is TRBV15 and J is TRBJ2-7; 9 bases fit TRBD2. Looked up from germline, CDR1 is LNHNV and CDR2 is YYDKDF (reference sequence). This CDR3 has 15 residues. The V gene end was trimmed by 4 bases and the J gene end by 8 bases; junction bases not matched to a gene: 12. The CDR3 loop is CATSIAGAAPGQQYF. The CDR3, as DNA: TGTGCCACCAGCATAGCGGGAGCTGCCCCAGGACAGCAGTACTTC.

The V and J genes are TRBV11-2 and TRBJ2-2, with TRBD2 matching 10 bases. Germline V lookup: CDR1 SGHAT, CDR2 FQNNGV. The V gene end was trimmed by 0 bases and the J gene end by 6 bases; junction bases not matched to a gene: 7. The CDR3 has 17 amino acids. The CDR3 sequence: CASSLDRASGSSGELFF. CDR3 coding DNA: TGTGCCAGCAGCTTAGATCGGGCTAGCGGGAGCTCCGGGGAGCTGTTTTTT. The full variable domain, its missing parts supplied by reference TRBV11-2 and TRBJ2-2, is EAGVAQSPRYKIIEKRQSVAFWCNPISGHATLYWYQQILGQGPKLLIQFQNNGVVDDSQLPKDRFSAERLKGVDSTLKIQPAKLEDSAVYLCASSLDRASGSSGELFFGEGSRLTVL.

V gene TRBV7-6 combines with J gene TRBJ2-3; 9 bases align to TRBD2. J was trimmed by 0 bases and V by 2 bases; bases with no gene match: 0. The CDR3 loop spans 15 amino acids. Per the germline V gene, CDR1 is SGHVS and CDR2 is FNYEAQ. In DNA, the CDR3 is TGTGCCAGCAGCTTAACTAGCGGGAGCACAGATACGCAGTATTTT. This gives the protein CASSLTSGSTDTQYF.

The gene calls are TRBV28 and TRBJ2-2, with D perhaps given as TRBD1 or TRBD2 (5 bases each). The V and J ends lost 4 bases and 4 bases respectively, with 13 bases between them. The V gene's germline CDR1 is MDHEN and CDR2 SYDVKM. The CDR3 is 15 amino acids. This CDR3 reads CASSSPEGPTGELFF. The CDR3, as DNA: TGTGCCAGCAGTTCCCCCGAGGGGCCCACCGGGGAGCTGTTTTTT. Based on the CDR3 plus reference TRBV28 and TRBJ2-2, the full variable domain is DVKVTQSSRYLVKRTGEKVFLECVQDMDHENMFWYRQDPGLGLRLIYFSYDVKMKEKGDIPEGYSVSREKKERFSLILESASTNQTSMYLCASSSPEGPTGELFFGEGSRLTVL.

V gene TRBV28 combines with J gene TRBJ2-1; 7 nucleotides align to TRBD1. Germline assignment: CDR1 MDHEN and CDR2 SYDVKM. The CDR3 extends over 12 amino acids. With 5 bases clipped from V and 15 bases from J, the junction kept 10 bases outside the gene matches. This chain's CDR3 is CASSRTGPYRFF. The CDR3 DNA sequence: TGTGCCAGCAGTAGGACAGGACCCTACCGGTTCTTC.